The text below deals with one T cell receptor beta chain. RNA amounts of 0.5 to 1 ug underwent reverse transcription with random hexamers. One entry per CDR3 protein, called by TCRdb with MiXCR from the immunoSEQ multiplex PCR reads. The profile shows 130,000 or so distinct CDR3 sequences, over 95% of them singletons. The data were obtained in a study of CD8 T cells in Susac syndrome. This CDR3 is built from 14 residues. The germline V and J ends were trimmed by 3 bases and 5 bases, with 15 bases remaining between them. Germline loops: CDR1 DFQATT, CDR2 SNEGSKA (reference sequence). The TCR sequence derives from a human donor with Susac syndrome. The sequencing input was CD4+ T cells from PBMCs. This chain uses TRBV20-1 with TRBJ2-3, with D possibly matching TRBD2 (5 bases). CDR3 residues: CSASGGSRVDTQYF. The CDR3 DNA follows: TGCAGTGCTAGTGGAGGTTCCCGGGTAGATACGCAGTATTTT.